The following is a T cell receptor beta chain sequence with its context. This record comes from a study of blood T cell repertoires in COVID-19. Overall study context: Whether acute or convalescent, the COVID-19 samples came from the United States, Italy and Spain.

Under the authors' procedure: Reference gene primer amplification gave nucleated cell count estimates. Profiled with immunoSEQ multiplex PCR; TCRdb holds only in-frame clones, not every one. The V and J calls and clone size come from that table; D and trimming were worked out from the DNA. The data contain about 120,000 clones, 87% of them singletons. The specimen was peripheral blood. The clonotype comes from a human donor in a cohort sampled during active COVID-19.

The CDR3 region is CASSWGTGTYEQYF. The DNA of the CDR3 is TGTGCCAGCAGCTGGGGGACAGGGACCTACGAGCAGTACTTC. The chain recombines TRBV7-9 with TRBJ2-7, with 9 bases identical to TRBD1. V shed 4 bases and J 2 bases; nucleotides not matched to a gene: 3. CDR3 length: 14 amino acids. The germline CDR1 and CDR2 sequences are SEHNR and FQNEAQ (reference sequence).